This record looks at one T cell receptor beta chain sequence and its context. Its antigen specificity is not known. No base quality information exists; no much larger clone differs at one position. Donors were roughly 40 systemically healthy Caucasian individuals from Russia aged roughly 6 to 100 years. Each donor gave roughly 9.5 milliliters of peripheral blood, collected into EDTA-treated Vacutainer tubes. Ficoll-Paque density-gradient centrifugation was used to isolate PBMCs, with at least 6 million per sample. Trizol reagent was used to extract total RNA from PBMCs, with at least 5.5 micrograms per sample. Naive CD45RAhigh/CD27high T cell percentages were measured by flow cytometry on a PBMC aliquot from every donor. Library method: 5' RACE. The sequencer listed for this sample is Illumina HiSeq 2500. A second PCR of about 7 to 12 cycles was run with a J-beta primer mix and a sample-barcoded 5' primer. A unique molecular identifier was introduced onto each TCR beta cDNA molecule by a template-switch 5' adaptor carrying 12 random nucleotides. Each sample yielded at least 2.5 million CDR3-containing paired-end reads. The Mint cDNA synthesis kit, primed by a TRBC-specific oligonucleotide, was used to synthesize first-strand cDNA from all RNA. Following uracil-DNA glycosylase treatment, all cDNA underwent a first 18-cycle PCR with the universal primers M1SS and BC2_uni_R. As for the authors' bioinformatics: Each sample was normalized by randomly selecting 1 million high-quality reads, each carrying a distinct molecular identifier. Instead of being binned into consensus sequences, reads with shared molecular identifiers were discarded. MiTCR, set to a Q25 quality threshold and the strictest error-elimination algorithm, was used for CDR3 identification, clonotype clustering and error correction. A nonparametric unseen species model with Euler transformation was used to estimate a lower bound on total TCR beta diversity. TCRdb handled the public reads itself, with Q25 trimming in fastp and clone calling in MiXCR, and kept productive beta chains. A single entry per CDR3 protein holds the most common genes and DNA from its merged rows. What appears here as the V and J calls and clone size reflects TCRdb's work, not the paper's. The sample data list 780,000 or so distinct CDR3 sequences, and roughly 50% of these were observed just once. Around 25% of the sample is held by the ten biggest clonotypes.

Looking up the germline V gene yields CDR1 LGHNA and CDR2 YSLEER. The CDR3, cysteine through phenylalanine, is 17 amino acids long. The DNA shown is the 51-base CDR3, in frame from base 1. V ends up 0 bases short and J 4 bases short, with an unmatched junction base count of 8. The sample is drawn from a study of blood T cells in healthy people across ages (dated by TCRdb to the mid-2010s). Notes on the research overall: In model experiments, roughly one uniquely barcoded TCR beta cDNA molecule per two T cells was captured by template switching. To avoid experimental bias, donors of different ages were randomly spread across the sequencing lanes. The donors were split into four age groups: young (average around 15 years), middle-aged (more than 35), aged (around 67) and long-lived (about 82). To track age-related changes in TCR beta repertoire diversity, the study relied on deep sequencing normalized with unique cDNA molecular identifiers. Using the same blood draw, the study looked at two additional independent replicas of 1 million unique cDNA reads for two donors, one aged 18 to 30 and the other aged 80 or older. On the study overall, not on this receptor specifically: Observed TCR beta diversity per million T cells fell roughly linearly with age, and a significant reduction was already apparent by age approximately 41. There was a strong correlation between observed TCR beta diversity and the percentage of naive T cells measured by flow cytometry. Compared with the aged group, the long-lived group had more naive CD4+ T cells, fewer expanded clones and increased TCR diversity, a pattern suggesting age selection. Estimates of total diversity based on one million sequenced T cells were considered lower bounds and underestimates. Since profiling was done on bulk unsorted PBMCs, naive and antigen-experienced compartments could not be conclusively compared. Donor CMV infection status was unknown, potentially confounding age-related changes in expanded clonotypes.

The source of this sequence is a man in his forties or fifties in good health. The chain was built from TRBV4-3 and TRBJ2-1, with 8 bases in between that match TRBD2. Sequenced input: blood. The CDR3 sequence is CASSQDPDGRGYNEQFF. The nucleotides are TGCGCCAGCAGCCAAGATCCAGACGGGAGGGGGTACAATGAGCAGTTCTTC.